The clone carrying this TCR beta chain was seen a handful of times. Its antigen remains unidentified. Sequencing templates came from extracted RNA that was reverse transcribed into cDNA. Profiling relied on immunoSEQ multiplex PCR, and the TCRdb table lists in-frame clones only, not all of them. Among about 200,000 clones, 56% were seen once, and the ten largest hold around 5.1%. These data originate in a study of CD8+ T cells in alopecia areata. Study-level results: Normal scalp had lower clonality than lesional scalp, with alopecia totalis/universalis lesions showing this most strongly. Possibly as an HLA-related effect, TCR sharing across patients appeared less clear than in mice.

Germline-derived CDR1 and CDR2 are SQVTM and ANQGSEA. CDR3 length: 13 amino acids. The V and J ends lost 7 bases and 7 bases respectively, with 20 bases between them. Cell sorting was applied to PBMCs, and CD4+ and CD8+ T cells were collected. The gene calls are TRBV29-1 and TRBJ2-7, with a weak D call TRBD2 (6 bases). This TCR was recovered from a human donor in good health. Sequenced input: CD8+ T cells sorted from blood. The chain's CDR3 is CSAESDTGREQYF. CDR3 DNA sequence: TGCAGCGCCGAATCCGACACCGGGAGAGAGCAGTACTTC.